These 30 T cell receptor beta chains were sequenced from one sample in a study of OX40 agonist ivuxolimab in advanced cancers. This table comes from immunoSEQ multiplex PCR, and its TCRdb copy is limited to in-frame clones, with some not included. The sample lists more than 60,000 clones, around 94% seen once, with approximately 14% in the top ten. Material: CD4+ or CD8+ T cells sorted from blood, obtained in a trial of the OX40 agonist ivuxolimab. These receptors all come from an adult with an advanced solid tumor such as melanoma, head and neck, liver or kidney cancer.

The gene calls are TRBV2 and TRBJ1-1; possible D gene TRBD1, 5 bases. In germline, CDR1 is SNHLY, CDR2 FYNNEI. This CDR3 has 13 residues. The V and J ends lost 4 bases and 4 bases respectively, with 10 bases between them. The DNA of the CDR3 is TGTGCCAGCAGTGTTAGGCAGGGCACTGAAGCTTTCTTT. Translating it yields CASSVRQGTEAFF.

The chain employs TRBV14 and TRBJ2-7; TRBD2 is a possible D gene (5 bases). Trimming cost V 3 bases and J 3 bases, with 6 bases left between them. The CDR3 has 12 amino acids. CDR1 and CDR2 from the germline V gene are SGHDN and FVKESK. The CDR3 spells CASSQDFYEQYF. In nucleotides, the CDR3 is TGTGCCAGCAGCCAGGACTTCTACGAGCAGTACTTC. Combining the CDR3 with reference TRBV14 and TRBJ2-7 gives the whole variable domain EAGVTQFPSHSVIEKGQTVTLRCDPISGHDNLYWYRRVMGKEIKFLLHFVKESKQDESGMPNNRFLAERTGGTYSTLKVQPAELEDSGVYFCASSQDFYEQYFGPGTRLTVT.

The V call is TRBV7-2, the J call TRBJ2-3; possible D gene TRBD2, 5 bases. Germline V lookup: CDR1 SGHTA, CDR2 FQGNSA. The CDR3 loop spans 16 amino acids. The V gene lost 1 base and the J gene lost 2 bases, with 13 bases spanning the gap. CDR3 amino acids: CASSLEGGYITDTQYF. The CDR3 region has the DNA TGTGCCAGCAGCTTAGAGGGCGGGTACATCACAGATACGCAGTATTTT. The full variable domain, in which reference TRBV7-2 and TRBJ2-3 provide the parts outside the CDR3, is GAGVSQSPSNKVTEKGKDVELRCDPISGHTALYWYRQSLGQGLEFLIYFQGNSAPDKSGLPSDRFSAERTGGSVSTLTIQRTQQEDSAVYLCASSLEGGYITDTQYFGPGTRLTVL.

This CDR3 is CASSTGLDQPQHF. CDR3 nucleotides: TGTGCCAGTAGTACAGGGCTGGATCAGCCCCAGCATTTT. The J gene is TRBJ1-5, the V gene TRBV19, with D perhaps matching TRBD1 (5 bases). This CDR3 has 13 residues. Germline lookup yields CDR1 LNHDA and CDR2 SQIVND (reference sequence). V shed 4 bases and J shed 5 bases, with 9 bases lying between them.

The J gene is TRBJ2-5, the V gene TRBV7-8, with 7 positions matching TRBD1. Germline CDR1 reads SGHVS; CDR2 reads FQNEAQ. The V segment lost 3 bases and the J segment 5 bases; nucleotides outside the gene matches: 6. The CDR3 length is 14 residues. The CDR3: CASSFTTGTETQYF. DNA for the CDR3: TGTGCCAGCAGCTTCACGACAGGGACCGAGACCCAGTACTTC.

V gene TRBV27 combines with J gene TRBJ1-1; D unclear. The CDR3 has 11 residues. V gave up 11 bases and J gave up 11 bases, with 18 bases separating them. Per the germline V gene, CDR1 is MNHEY and CDR2 is SMNVEV (reference sequence). This CDR3 reads CAAVSGVLAFF. CDR3 nucleotides: TGTGCCGCAGTATCCGGGGTCCTCGCTTTCTTT.

V usage is TRBV29-1 and J usage is TRBJ1-2; no definite D call. V gave up 4 bases and J gave up 8 bases, with 2 bases separating them. Germline V gene lookup returns CDR1 SQVTM and CDR2 ANQGSEA. The CDR3 sequence is 8 residues long. The CDR3 loop reads CSVAGYTF. CDR3 bases: TGCAGCGTTGCAGGCTACACCTTC.

The genes are TRBV7-9 and TRBJ2-7; D may be TRBD1 (6 bases). V gave up 5 bases and J gave up 6 bases, with 17 bases separating them. The CDR3 contains 14 residues. Germline V gene sequence: CDR1 SEHNR, CDR2 FQNEAQ (reference sequence). CDR3 amino acids: CASSPPPTGSEQYF. The DNA for the CDR3 is TGTGCCAGCAGCCCACCACCTACAGGGAGCGAGCAGTACTTC.

The CDR3 nucleotides are TGTGCCAGTAGTTCCCGGGAGTTAGGCCCCCTCAATGAGCAGTTCTTC. Translating it yields CASSSRELGPLNEQFF. This rearrangement joins TRBV19 to TRBJ2-1, with D possibly being TRBD2 (6 bases). The V end lost 5 bases, the J end lost 6 bases, and 20 bases lay between the germline ends. The CDR3 runs to 16 residues. The germline gives CDR1 LNHDA, CDR2 SQIVND (reference sequence).

V gene TRBV4-3 combines with J gene TRBJ2-7; TRBD2 aligns across 7 bases. Germline V gives CDR1 LGHNA, CDR2 YSLEER. V was clipped by 4 bases and J by 2 bases; unmatched bases: 8. The CDR3 sequence is 15 residues long. The CDR3 here is CASSPSWGGTYEQYF. CDR3 DNA: TGCGCCAGCAGCCCAAGCTGGGGGGGAACCTACGAGCAGTACTTC.

This chain connects TRBV27 to TRBJ1-5, with a possible D match to TRBD1 (5 bases). This CDR3 has 13 residues. The V and J ends lost 4 bases and 3 bases respectively, with 7 bases between them. Per the germline V gene, CDR1 is MNHEY and CDR2 is SMNVEV (reference sequence). CDR3 residues: CASSYRFNQPQHF. CDR3 DNA: TGTGCCAGCAGTTACAGGTTCAATCAGCCCCAGCATTTT.

J is TRBJ2-1 and V is TRBV7-2, with TRBD2 identical over 14 bases. J gave up 2 bases and V 0 bases, and 9 bases lay outside the gene matches. The CDR3 has 20 amino acids. Germline CDR1 SGHTA, CDR2 FQGNSA. The CDR3 loop is CASSLAPRLAGGSTYNEQFF. CDR3 nucleotides: TGTGCCAGCAGCTTAGCCCCCCGACTAGCGGGGGGGTCGACCTACAATGAGCAGTTCTTC.

This chain links TRBV19 with TRBJ2-1, with 9 bases matching TRBD2. The V segment lost 1 base and the J segment 6 bases; nucleotides outside the gene matches: 1. The CDR3 totals 14 residues. Germline V gene sequence: CDR1 LNHDA, CDR2 SQIVND (reference sequence). CDR3 coding DNA: TGTGCCAGTAGTATAGTAGCGGGAGTCAATGAGCAGTTCTTC. Amino acids: CASSIVAGVNEQFF.

This clone was observed a handful of times. The gene calls are TRBV7-9 and TRBJ2-5; D possibly uses TRBD1 or TRBD2 (5 bases each). Germline CDR1 is SEHNR and CDR2 is FQNEAQ (reference sequence). The CDR3 is 14 amino acids. V shed 5 bases and J shed 2 bases, with 12 bases lying between them. As DNA, the CDR3 is TGTGCCAGCAGCCTGAGGGGAGTTCAAGAGACCCAGTACTTC. Protein product: CASSLRGVQETQYF.

The genes are TRBV6-6 and TRBJ1-1; D not resolved. Trimming left V 5 bases short and J 8 bases short, with 3 bases between. Germline assignment: CDR1 MNHNY and CDR2 SVGAGI (reference sequence). CDR3 size: 9 residues. In DNA, the CDR3 is TGTGCCAGCAGTGCCGAAGCTTTCTTT. Its protein is CASSAEAFF.

This CDR3 reads CASRHRDTGGSNQPQHF. Here the CDR3 DNA reads TGTGCCAGTAGGCACCGGGATACAGGGGGGAGCAATCAGCCCCAGCATTTT. The chain uses TRBV19 and TRBJ1-5; 8 bases match TRBD1. Germline V gene lookup returns CDR1 LNHDA and CDR2 SQIVND (reference sequence). The CDR3 consists of 17 residues. J gave up 1 base and V 6 bases, and 11 bases lay outside the gene matches.

V is TRBV4-3 and J is TRBJ2-2; D call uncertain. Trimming removed 1 base from V and 8 bases from J, with 5 bases in between. The CDR3 spans 12 residues. CDR1 is LGHNA, CDR2 YSLEER, per germline. CDR3 nucleotides: TGCGCCAGCAGCCAAGTGTATGGGGAGCTGTTTTTT. Its protein product is CASSQVYGELFF.

The chain uses TRBV10-2 and TRBJ1-1; no clear D. V dropped 5 bases and J dropped 1 base, with 8 bases sitting between them. The CDR3 contains 13 residues. Germline values: CDR1 WSHSY, CDR2 SAAADI. Here the CDR3 DNA reads TGCGCCAGCAGTCCGAACCGGAACACTGAAGCTTTCTTT. Protein sequence: CASSPNRNTEAFF.

J is TRBJ2-7 and V is TRBV7-6; tentative D call: TRBD2 (6 bases). V was shortened by 5 bases and J by 5 bases, with 16 bases between the two germline ends. The length of the CDR3 is 14 residues. CDR1 and CDR2 (germline): SGHVS, FNYEAQ. CDR3 in amino acids: CASSIWDSQDEQYF. The CDR3 DNA reads as TGTGCCAGCAGCATTTGGGACTCGCAGGACGAGCAGTACTTC.

The CDR3 sequence: CASSDFRDLQYEQYF. CDR3 coding DNA: TGTGCCAGCAGCGACTTCCGGGACTTGCAATACGAGCAGTACTTC. The chain employs TRBV2 and TRBJ2-7, with D possibly matching TRBD2 (6 bases). Germline V gene data show CDR1 as SNHLY and CDR2 as FYNNEI. Between the trimmed V and J ends, which lost 6 bases and 4 bases, there was a span of 19 bases. This CDR3 has 15 residues.

This clone was picked up a small number of times. This rearrangement joins TRBV6-4 to TRBJ1-1; 7 bases are shared with TRBD1. This CDR3 has 14 amino acids. The germline V gene has CDR1 MRHNA and CDR2 SNTAGT. V lost 3 bases, J lost 1 base, and 2 bases stayed unmatched. CDR3 DNA sequence: TGTGCCAGCAGTGAGACAGGGTCGAACACTGAAGCTTTCTTT. Its translation is CASSETGSNTEAFF.

The chain is built from TRBV7-8 and TRBJ1-1; 8 nucleotides agree with TRBD1. The V gene end was trimmed by 3 bases and the J gene end by 3 bases; junction bases not matched to a gene: 9. CDR1 and CDR2 from the germline V gene are SGHVS and FQNEAQ. This CDR3 is built from 16 residues. The CDR3 DNA sequence: TGTGCCAGCAGCTTGGACAGGGAGGGAGCGGACACTGAAGCTTTCTTT. Translated, it gives CASSLDREGADTEAFF.

The J gene is TRBJ2-7, the V gene TRBV9; TRBD2 matches 7 bases. The CDR3 has 15 residues. Trimming cost V 0 bases and J 0 bases; bases outside gene matches: 3. Looked up from germline, CDR1 is SGDLS and CDR2 is YYNGEE. Here the CDR3 reads CASSVGGGGSYEQYF. CDR3 DNA: TGTGCCAGCAGCGTAGGGGGCGGGGGCTCCTACGAGCAGTACTTC.

The chain links TRBV28 to TRBJ1-6; D unresolved. The V gene lost 3 bases and the J gene lost 5 bases, with 14 bases spanning the gap. Germline CDR1 MDHEN, CDR2 SYDVKM. The CDR3 totals 16 residues. This CDR3 reads CASSLLLRLDNSPLHF. CDR3 nucleotides: TGTGCCAGCAGTTTGCTTCTTCGATTGGATAATTCACCCCTCCACTTT.

This clone was picked up one time. The V call is TRBV29-1, the J call TRBJ1-2; 9 bases match TRBD1. The trim removed 0 bases at V and 3 bases at J, leaving 2 bases unmatched. The germline gives CDR1 SQVTM, CDR2 ANQGSEA. The CDR3 has 14 amino acids. CDR3 nucleotides: TGCAGCGTTGAAGAGGGACAGGGCGACTATGGCTACACCTTC. This gives the protein CSVEEGQGDYGYTF.

The V gene is TRBV19, the J gene TRBJ2-7, with TRBD2 identical over 9 bases. The CDR3 runs 15 residues. CDR1 and CDR2 from the germline V gene are LNHDA and SQIVND (reference sequence). Trimming at V came to 3 bases and at J to 3 bases, leaving 6 bases not matched to a gene. The CDR3 DNA reads as TGTGCCAGTAGTATTATTAGCGGGGGTGACTACGAGCAGTACTTC. Protein sequence: CASSIISGGDYEQYF. The variable domain in full, completed from reference TRBV19 and TRBJ2-7, reads DGGITQSPKYLFRKEGQNVTLSCEQNLNHDAMYWYRQDPGQGLRLIYYSQIVNDFQKGDIAEGYSVSREKKESFPLTVTSAQKNPTAFYLCASSIISGGDYEQYFGPGTRLTVT.

J is TRBJ1-5 and V is TRBV12-1. TRBV12-1 is designated a pseudogene. The CDR3 contains 17 residues. Here the CDR3 DNA reads TGTGCCAGCAGCCATACCCAGGGAGAAGTGAGCAATCAGCCCCAGCATTTT. Encoded protein: CASSHTQGEVSNQPQHF.

CDR3 loop: CATSRGNGNEQYF. As DNA, the CDR3 is TGTGCCACCAGCAGAGGAAACGGGAACGAGCAGTACTTC. This chain joins TRBV15 and TRBJ2-7, with D possibly matching TRBD2 (5 bases). V lost 1 base, J lost 5 bases, and 9 bases lay in between. CDR3 size: 13 residues. Per the germline V gene, CDR1 is LNHNV and CDR2 is YYDKDF (reference sequence). Using reference TRBV15 and TRBJ2-7 for the parts outside the CDR3, the full variable domain is DAMVIQNPRYQVTQFGKPVTLSCSQTLNHNVMYWYQQKSSQAPKLLFHYYDKDFNNEADTPDNFQSRRPNTSFCFLDIRSPGLGDTAMYLCATSRGNGNEQYFGPGTRLTVT.

The J gene is TRBJ2-3, the V gene TRBV19; 7 nucleotides align to TRBD1. The junction had 20 bases not matched to a gene; V was cut back by 4 bases and J by 13 bases. The CDR3 totals 16 residues. The V gene's germline CDR1 is LNHDA and CDR2 SQIVND (reference sequence). This CDR3 is CASSRGQGQALGQKYF. DNA for the CDR3: TGTGCCAGTAGTAGGGGCCAAGGACAGGCCCTGGGGCAGAAGTATTTT.

The rearrangement links TRBV28 to TRBJ1-6; D is undetermined. Germline V CDR1 and CDR2: MDHEN, SYDVKM. The V and J ends lost 6 bases and 0 bases respectively, with 12 bases between them. The CDR3 consists of 16 residues. CDR3 sequence reads: CASSKDRSSYNSPLHF. Here the CDR3 DNA reads TGTGCCAGCAGCAAGGACCGGAGCTCCTATAATTCACCCCTCCACTTT. Full variable domain (remainder filled in from reference TRBV28 and TRBJ1-6): DVKVTQSSRYLVKRTGEKVFLECVQDMDHENMFWYRQDPGLGLRLIYFSYDVKMKEKGDIPEGYSVSREKKERFSLILESASTNQTSMYLCASSKDRSSYNSPLHFGNGTRLTVT.